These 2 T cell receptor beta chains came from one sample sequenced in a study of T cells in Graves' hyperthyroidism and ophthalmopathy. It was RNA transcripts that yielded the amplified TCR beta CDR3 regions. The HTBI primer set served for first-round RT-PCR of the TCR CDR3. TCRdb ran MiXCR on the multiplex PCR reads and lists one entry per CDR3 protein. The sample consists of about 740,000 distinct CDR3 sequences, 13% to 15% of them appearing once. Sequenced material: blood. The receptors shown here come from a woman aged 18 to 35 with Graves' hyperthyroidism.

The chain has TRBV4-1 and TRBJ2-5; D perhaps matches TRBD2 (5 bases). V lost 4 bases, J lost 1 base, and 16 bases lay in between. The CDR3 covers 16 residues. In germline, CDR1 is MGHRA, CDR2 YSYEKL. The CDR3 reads CASSLRDLLPQETQYF. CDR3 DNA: TGCGCCAGCAGCCTCCGGGATCTCCTTCCCCAAGAGACCCAGTACTTC.

CDR3 sequence: CASSLEWTVGGGQYF. Written as DNA, the CDR3 is TGTGCCAGCAGCTTAGAATGGACAGTCGGAGGAGGCCAGTACTTC. The chain employs TRBV11-2 and TRBJ2-5, with a tentative D call TRBD1 (6 bases). Trimming cost V 0 bases and J 10 bases, with 18 bases left between them. This CDR3 is 15 amino acids long. Germline-derived CDR1 and CDR2 are SGHAT and FQNNGV.